This T cell receptor beta chain was sequenced during a study of T cells in Graves' hyperthyroidism and ophthalmopathy. Overall study findings and caveats: By a 13 V-J model, ophthalmopathy was set apart from stable hyperthyroidism. Model predictions of ophthalmopathy came a median roughly 6.4 months before onset.

This clonotype occurred many times. Its antigen is undetermined. Germline V lookup: CDR1 MNHNS, CDR2 SASEGT. The CDR3 is 15 amino acids. V lost 8 bases to trimming and J lost 6 bases; unmatched junction nucleotides: 12. Amplification yielded TCR beta CDR3 regions, with RNA transcripts as the source. The HTBI set primed first-round TCR CDR3 RT-PCR. TCRdb itself ran the multiplex PCR reads through MiXCR, one entry per CDR3 protein. The profile shows about 690,000 distinct CDR3 sequences, roughly a sixth of them singletons. With a duration under 2 months, the hyperthyroidism was newly diagnosed in patients aged 18 to 65. On the basis of clinical symptoms, serum thyroxine and TRAb, thyroid ultrasound and orbital computed tomography, diagnoses were made.

This chain joins TRBV6-1 and TRBJ1-4; TRBD1 matches 7 bases. The sequence was collected from a man between 45 and 60 years old with Graves' hyperthyroidism. Material for sequencing was blood. This CDR3 is CASRESGTVYEKLFF. The CDR3 DNA reads TGTGCCAGCCGCGAATCCGGGACAGTGTATGAAAAACTGTTTTTT.